Each of the 22 T cell receptor beta chains below was sequenced from the same sample in a study of cytomegalovirus exposure and HLA in healthy donors. The assay was immunoSEQ multiplex PCR, and TCRdb's table has in-frame clones only and misses some. This sample carries under 65,000 clones, roughly 90% of them seen once, and the ten largest clones take around 8%. Sequences were obtained from PBMCs. These receptors were collected from a woman under 30 in good health and CMV-seropositive.

This clone occurred a few times. The rearrangement links TRBV6-1 to TRBJ1-2; 7 bases agree with TRBD1. V shed 11 bases, J shed 4 bases, and the junction held 10 bases outside the gene matches. The CDR3 covers 13 residues. CDR1 and CDR2 (germline): MNHNS, SASEGT. CDR3 DNA: TGTGCCGTGACAGGGATATGGGGCTATGGCTACACCTTC. Translation: CAVTGIWGYGYTF.

Note on this clone: The junction differs from germline at one of its ends, possibly a read error. The CDR3 region is CVSSPTSGATDTQYF. The CDR3 bases are TGTGTCAGCAGTCCGACTAGCGGGGCAACAGATACGCAGTATTTT. The chain employs TRBV27 and TRBJ2-3, with 11 positions matching TRBD2. CDR1 is MNHEY and CDR2 is SMNVEV in the germline V gene (reference sequence). The CDR3 spans 15 residues.

J is TRBJ2-7 and V is TRBV21-1; the table calls TRBD1, which could not be checked here. TRBV21-1 is labeled a pseudogene. The CDR3 totals 17 residues. The chain's CDR3 is CASSKVHFTGNSYEQYF. The CDR3 region has the DNA TGTGCCAGCAGCAAAGTTCACTTCACAGGTAACTCCTACGAGCAGTACTTC.

This clone appeared once. This chain joins TRBV6-5 and TRBJ2-7, with 11 bases fitting TRBD2. Germline-derived CDR1 and CDR2 are MNHEY and SVGAGI. This CDR3 spans 14 amino acids. V lost 6 bases, J lost 0 bases, and 1 base stayed unmatched. CDR3 bases: TGTGCCAGCAGCCTAGCGGGGGGCTCCTACGAGCAGTACTTC. It codes for CASSLAGGSYEQYF.

The rearrangement links TRBV12-5 to TRBJ1-6; 7 nucleotides line up with TRBD1. CDR1 is LGHNT and CDR2 is FRNRAP in the germline V gene. This CDR3 comprises 15 residues. After removal of 6 bases from V and 7 bases from J, the junction contained 9 bases not matched to a gene. The CDR3 loop reads CASGLRDRRNSPLHF. The CDR3 DNA follows: TGTGCTAGTGGGCTCCGGGACAGACGAAATTCACCCCTCCACTTT.

The chain has TRBV27 and TRBJ2-1; 14 bases map to TRBD2. Germline V lookup: CDR1 MNHEY, CDR2 SMNVEV (reference sequence). The CDR3 runs to 18 residues. Losses at the gene ends were 2 bases for V and 4 bases for J; bases not matched to a gene: 7. The CDR3 reads CASSLATSGGGKYNEQFF. The CDR3 nucleotides read TGTGCCAGCAGTTTAGCGACTAGCGGGGGGGGGAAATACAATGAGCAGTTCTTC.

V usage is TRBV6-5 and J usage is TRBJ2-3; possible D gene TRBD2, 6 bases. This CDR3 has 15 residues. V lost 6 bases, J lost 6 bases, and 19 bases lay in between. Germline CDR1 reads MNHEY; CDR2 reads SVGAGI. The CDR3 protein is CASRDGTFDDDTQYF. DNA for the CDR3: TGTGCCAGCAGGGACGGGACTTTTGATGATGATACGCAGTATTTT.

The chain is built from TRBV6-4 and TRBJ1-1; D ambiguous. From germline, CDR1 is MRHNA and CDR2 SNTAGT. CDR3 length: 13 residues. V was pared by 4 bases and J by 1 base, with 7 bases between. CDR3 region: CASSGDRNTEAFF. Written as DNA, the CDR3 is TGTGCCAGCAGTGGAGATCGGAACACTGAAGCTTTCTTT.

The rearrangement uses TRBV4-3 and TRBJ2-5, with TRBD2 matching over 8 bases. The CDR3 consists of 16 residues. Unmatched junction bases numbered 5, after V lost 0 bases and J lost 2 bases. Germline assignment: CDR1 LGHNA and CDR2 YSLEER. The DNA for the CDR3 is TGCGCCAGCAGCCAAGAGCTAGCGGGTAGACAAGAGACCCAGTACTTC. As protein: CASSQELAGRQETQYF.

The chain has TRBV7-2 and TRBJ2-3, with 10 bases matching TRBD2. V shed 5 bases and J 6 bases; nucleotides not matched to a gene: 5. The CDR3 is 14 amino acids. Germline V gene lookup returns CDR1 SGHTA and CDR2 FQGNSA. The CDR3 sequence is CASSLSGGQDTQYF. The CDR3 DNA reads TGTGCCAGCAGCCTTAGCGGGGGGCAGGATACGCAGTATTTT.

The chain employs TRBV4-2 and TRBJ2-2, with D unresolved. Trimming left V 0 bases short and J 2 bases short, with 13 bases between. The germline gives CDR1 LGHNA, CDR2 YNFKEQ. The CDR3 sequence is 17 residues long. The CDR3 DNA reads as TGTGCCAGCAGCCAAGATCAGATCCCACGCAACACCGGGGAGCTGTTTTTT. Translated: CASSQDQIPRNTGELFF.

The chain links TRBV6-6 to TRBJ2-7; 8 nucleotides agree with TRBD2. Unmatched junction bases numbered 3, after V lost 5 bases and J lost 0 bases. CDR3 length equals 14 residues. The V gene's germline CDR1 is MNHNY and CDR2 SVGAGI (reference sequence). CDR3 sequence reads: CASSLRGDSYEQYF. The CDR3 coding sequence is TGTGCCAGCAGTCTGCGGGGGGACTCCTACGAGCAGTACTTC.

V gene TRBV2 combines with J gene TRBJ1-2, with 7 positions matching TRBD1. The ends lost 5 bases at V and 4 bases at J; junction bases unmatched: 1. The germline V gene has CDR1 SNHLY and CDR2 FYNNEI. The CDR3 has 12 amino acids. CDR3 residues: CASSWDSYGYTF. CDR3 DNA: TGTGCCAGCAGTTGGGACAGCTATGGCTACACCTTC.

The rearrangement joins TRBV28 to TRBJ2-7, with TRBD1 matching 7 bases. V trimming: 3 bases; J trimming: 3 bases; junction bases outside the gene matches: 8. Germline CDR1 MDHEN, CDR2 SYDVKM. This CDR3 spans 15 amino acids. This chain's CDR3 is CASSFQRQGVYEQYF. The CDR3 nucleotides read TGTGCCAGCAGTTTTCAAAGACAGGGAGTCTACGAGCAGTACTTC.

V gene TRBV7-5 combines with J gene TRBJ2-6; the listed D gene, TRBD1, was not tested against the DNA. TRBV7-5 corresponds to a pseudogene. The CDR3 contains 18 residues. Written as DNA, the CDR3 is TGTGCCAGAAGCTATCCGGGACAGGGGCGCTCTGGGGCCAACGTCCTGACTTTC. Its protein product is CARSYPGQGRSGANVLTF.

The genes are TRBV27 and TRBJ2-7; possibly TRBD1 for D (6 bases). The CDR3 is 12 residues long. Germline CDR1 reads MNHEY; CDR2 reads SMNVEV (reference sequence). V gave up 5 bases and J gave up 5 bases, with 10 bases separating them. The CDR3 DNA reads TGTGCCAGCAGTGTACAGGGTCACGAGCAGTACTTC. This gives the protein CASSVQGHEQYF.

J is TRBJ1-2 and V is TRBV6-6; TRBD1 matches at 8 bases. Germline lookup yields CDR1 MNHNY and CDR2 SVGAGI (reference sequence). V shed 6 bases and J 6 bases; nucleotides not matched to a gene: 12. The length of the CDR3 is 15 residues. The CDR3 DNA follows: TGTGCCAGCAGCAACCGCGGACAGGGATCGGATGGCTACACCTTC. Its translation: CASSNRGQGSDGYTF.

The CDR3 DNA follows: TGTGCTCTAACCGCCCCGATAGCGGGGGACAATGAGCAGTTCTTC. As protein: CALTAPIAGDNEQFF. V is TRBV30 and J is TRBJ2-1; 9 bases line up with TRBD2. The CDR3 spans 15 residues. Germline V lookup: CDR1 GTSNPN, CDR2 SVGIG (reference sequence).

The chain recombines TRBV15 with TRBJ2-7; the match to TRBD1 covers 8 bases. Germline lookup yields CDR1 LNHNV and CDR2 YYDKDF (reference sequence). The CDR3 extends over 15 amino acids. The V and J ends lost 0 bases and 4 bases, in that order; junction bases with no gene match: 5. The CDR3 spells CATSRDRTGTYEQYF. The CDR3 DNA follows: TGTGCCACCAGCAGAGATCGGACAGGGACTTACGAGCAGTACTTC.

V gene TRBV27 combines with J gene TRBJ2-7, with a weak D call TRBD2 (6 bases). Germline V lookup: CDR1 MNHEY, CDR2 SMNVEV (reference sequence). The CDR3 has 15 residues. Trimming took 2 bases from V and 0 from J, leaving 11 bases between them. The CDR3 protein is CASSLTPGLSYEQYF. CDR3 in DNA: TGTGCCAGCAGTTTAACCCCGGGACTCTCCTACGAGCAGTACTTC.

Details on this clone: At one end the junction does not follow the germline gene, possibly because of a read error. V usage is TRBV7-7 and J usage is TRBJ2-1; tentatively, D is TRBD2 (5 bases). There are 15 residues in the CDR3. CDR1 and CDR2 (germline): SSHAT, FNYEAQ (reference sequence). CDR3 loop: CASSLGLGADNEQFF. The CDR3 nucleotides read TGTGCTAGCAGCCTAGGGCTGGGAGCTGACAATGAGCAGTTCTTC. The full variable domain, with the rest looked up from reference TRBV7-7 and TRBJ2-1, is GAGVSQSPRYKVTKRGQDVTLRCDPISSHATLYWYQQALGQGPEFLTYFNYEAQPDKSGLPSDRFSAERPEGSISTLTIQRTEQRDSAMYRCASSLGLGADNEQFFGPGTRLTVL.

The CDR3 sequence is CASSLSLASVGELFF. The CDR3 bases are TGTGCCAGCAGCTTATCACTAGCGAGCGTCGGGGAGCTGTTTTTT. The gene calls are TRBV7-2 and TRBJ2-2; 7 bases align to TRBD2. Germline-derived CDR1 and CDR2 are SGHTA and FQGNSA. V lost 2 bases and J lost 7; bases outside the gene matches: 7. The CDR3 totals 15 residues. Based on the CDR3 plus reference TRBV7-2 and TRBJ2-2, the full variable domain is GAGVSQSPSNKVTEKGKDVELRCDPISGHTALYWYRQSLGQGLEFLIYFQGNSAPDKSGLPSDRFSAERTGGSVSTLTIQRTQQEDSAVYLCASSLSLASVGELFFGEGSRLTVL.